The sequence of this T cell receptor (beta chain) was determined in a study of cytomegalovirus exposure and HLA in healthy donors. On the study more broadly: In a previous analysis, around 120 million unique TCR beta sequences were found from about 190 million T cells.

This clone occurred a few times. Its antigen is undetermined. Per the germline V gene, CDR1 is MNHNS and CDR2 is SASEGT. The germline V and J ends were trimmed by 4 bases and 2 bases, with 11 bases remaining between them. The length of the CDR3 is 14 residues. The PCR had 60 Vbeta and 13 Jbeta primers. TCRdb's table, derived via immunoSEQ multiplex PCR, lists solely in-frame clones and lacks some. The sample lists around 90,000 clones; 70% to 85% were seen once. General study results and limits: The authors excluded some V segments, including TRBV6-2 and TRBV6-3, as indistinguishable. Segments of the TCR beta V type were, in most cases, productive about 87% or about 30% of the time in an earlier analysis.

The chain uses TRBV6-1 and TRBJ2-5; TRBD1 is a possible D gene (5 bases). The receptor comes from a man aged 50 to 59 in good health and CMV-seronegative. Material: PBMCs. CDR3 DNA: TGTGCCAGCAGTGCGACGACAGCTCAAGAGACCCAGTACTTC. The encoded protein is CASSATTAQETQYF.